The clone carrying this T cell receptor (beta chain) was counted a few times. The antigen remains unidentified. The source of the sample is a study of T-cell memory formation after mild COVID-19. Study summary: TCR clusters were largely donor specific. Study-wide points: Chiefly within CM and EM were the contracting CD4+ clones; CD8+ ones were within EMRA. Prior to infection, memory already included some responding clones, suggesting cross-reactive memory joined.

The V end was cut by 4 bases, the J end by 4 bases, with 19 bases between. This CDR3 contains 16 residues. CDR1 is MNHEY and CDR2 is SMNVEV in the germline V gene (reference sequence). 5'RACE with constant-segment primers yielded barcoded, UMI-tagged TCR alpha and TCR beta cDNA libraries. TCRdb recomputed calls from the 5' RACE reads with MiXCR, one row per CDR3 protein. The repertoire includes 250,000 to 400,000 distinct CDR3 sequences, over 11% of them detected once, and 20% to 25% sits in the top ten. The V gene is TRBV27, the J gene TRBJ1-1, with D tentatively TRBD1 (6 bases). The TCR comes from a young man who had mild COVID-19 (a few samples of this study predate the infection). Cell type and time point are not known. Sequencing was performed on PBMCs or a T cell subset sorted from them (not recorded which). The CDR3 DNA sequence: TGTGCCAGCAGTTGCTTGGCTCGGTTGGGGGCCACTGAAGCTTTCTTT. It specifies CASSCLARLGATEAFF.